This T cell receptor (beta chain) comes out of a study of identical twins. V shed 3 bases and J 4 bases; nucleotides not matched to a gene: 5. The V gene's germline CDR1 is MNHEY and CDR2 SMNVEV (reference sequence). The CDR3 is 16 residues long. TCRdb analysed the 5' RACE reads with MiXCR anew, one entry per CDR3 protein. The sample contains hundreds of thousands of distinct CDR3 sequences, over 9% of which appear only once. The same sample was also studied in work on yellow fever vaccine responses in identical twins.

This TCR derives from a young woman in good health. Input material: CD8+ T cells sorted from blood. The chain carries TRBV27 and TRBJ2-1; 11 bases match TRBD2. The CDR3 nucleotides are TGTGCCAGCAGTTTTAGACTAGCGGGGAGGTACAATGAGCAGTTCTTC. Translated, it gives CASSFRLAGRYNEQFF.